This TCR beta chain was sequenced during a study of CD8 T cells in ankylosing spondylitis (TCRdb year 2017). At the level of the whole study: To find TCR variants linked to disease, the study profiled T cell receptor beta repertoires in ankylosing spondylitis patients and healthy donors. The full study cohort comprised about 24 ankylosing spondylitis patients and 85 to 120 healthy donors. Peripheral blood was sampled, and synovial fluid was also collected from ankylosing spondylitis patients. The paper as a whole reports these results and caveats: Some of the motif variants had been reported before in the synovial fluid and blood of reactive arthritis patients, a finding that suggests common disease-initiation mechanisms. Significant enrichment of the disease-linked clones was reported in matched synovial fluid samples from ankylosing spondylitis patients. Blood from ankylosing spondylitis patients appeared to be characterized by a TCR beta motif made up of under 10 highly homologous amino acid variants. The disease-linked clones showed a CD8+ phenotype and occurred at relatively low frequencies in peripheral blood.

Sequencer: Illumina HiSeq 2500. TCR beta libraries were prepared by quantitative 5'-RACE with molecular barcodes. The paper's data handling went like this. To identify disease-linked TCR variants, a new computational method was used, one built on a probabilistic model of VDJ rearrangement. TCRdb handled the public reads itself, with Q25 trimming in fastp and clone calling in MiXCR, and kept productive beta chains. Each CDR3 protein appears once, grouped with its most common genes and DNA. The V and J calls here are based on TCRdb, not the publication. Within this sample are about 340,000 distinct CDR3 sequences, with roughly 14% of them counted one time only. The top ten clonotypes cover roughly 1.1% of the sample. After removal of 2 bases from V and 0 bases from J, the junction retains 11 bases not matched to a gene. The cysteine opens and the phenylalanine closes a CDR3 of 18 amino acids. The read is trimmed to its CDR3 DNA, 54 bases read in frame from base 1. CDR1 and CDR2 were assigned from the germline V gene as SGHRS and YFSETQ.

This clonotype was detected only a few times. What antigen it recognizes has not been identified. One base away there is no much larger clone; base qualities are not given. The chain uses TRBV5-1 and TRBJ2-7; 10 of the junction bases match TRBD2. The sample was blood, either unsorted or a sorted T cell fraction (not recorded which). The TCR comes from a male donor with ankylosing spondylitis or in good health (not recorded which). The CDR3 here reads CASSLSSGGPQYSYEQYF. In nucleotide form, the sequence is TGCGCCAGCAGCTTATCTAGCGGGGGCCCCCAATACTCCTACGAGCAGTACTTC.